The clone carrying this TCR beta chain is judged medium-sized. The data were taken from a study of T cells in localized non-small cell lung cancer. Here immunoSEQ multiplex PCR was the method, and the copy in TCRdb shows in-frame clones only, minus some. The sample lists approximately 3,000 clones; less than 30% were seen once. This receptor was obtained from a woman aged 35-70 years with stage I lung adenocarcinoma. The specimen was normal lung tissue next to the tumor, collected before any cancer treatment.

CDR3 amino acids: CASSITRGETQYF. For the CDR3, the DNA is TGTGCCAGCAGCATAACAAGGGGAGAGACCCAGTACTTC. This chain uses TRBV7-4 with TRBJ2-5, with D possibly being TRBD1 (5 bases). Germline V gene data show CDR1 as SGHVT and CDR2 as SQSDAQ. This CDR3 spans 13 amino acids. The V end lost 5 bases, the J end lost 4 bases, and 11 bases lay between the germline ends.